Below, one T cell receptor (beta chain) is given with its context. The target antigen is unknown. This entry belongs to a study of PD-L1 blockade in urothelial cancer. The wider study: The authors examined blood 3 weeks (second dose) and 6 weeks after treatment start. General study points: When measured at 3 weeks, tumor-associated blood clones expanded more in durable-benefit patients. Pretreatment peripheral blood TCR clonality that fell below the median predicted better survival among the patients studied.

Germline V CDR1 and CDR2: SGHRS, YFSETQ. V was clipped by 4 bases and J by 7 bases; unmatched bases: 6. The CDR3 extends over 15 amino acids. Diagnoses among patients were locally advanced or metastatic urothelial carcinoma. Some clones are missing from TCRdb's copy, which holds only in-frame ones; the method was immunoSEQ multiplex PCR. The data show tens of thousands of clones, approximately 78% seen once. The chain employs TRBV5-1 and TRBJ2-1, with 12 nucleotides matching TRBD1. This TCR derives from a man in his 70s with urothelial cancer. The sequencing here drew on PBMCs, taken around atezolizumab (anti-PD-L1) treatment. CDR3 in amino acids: CASSAGDRGLNEQFF. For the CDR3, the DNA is TGCGCCAGCAGCGCCGGGGACAGGGGGCTGAATGAGCAGTTCTTC.